Shown below are 22 T cell receptor beta chains from a single sample sequenced in a study of cytomegalovirus exposure and HLA in healthy donors. PCR amplification relied on 60 Vbeta primers (plus 13 Jbeta primers). Clones were sequenced by immunoSEQ multiplex PCR, and TCRdb holds only the in-frame ones, with some missing. This repertoire shows some 140,000 clones, just under 80% found once; its top ten account for less than 1.1%. The sequencing sample was made of PBMCs. The receptor set was obtained from a male donor in good health and CMV-seronegative.

The V and J genes are TRBV6-5 and TRBJ2-5; 11 nucleotides agree with TRBD2. Germline V gene sequence: CDR1 MNHEY, CDR2 SVGAGI. With 6 bases clipped from V and 4 bases from J, the junction kept 4 bases outside the gene matches. This CDR3 is built from 14 residues. The CDR3: CASSRLAGRETQYF. The DNA of the CDR3 is TGTGCCAGCAGCCGACTAGCGGGAAGAGAGACCCAGTACTTC.

The chain uses TRBV11-3 and TRBJ2-3, with D unclear. Germline-derived CDR1 and CDR2 are SGHNT and YENEEA. With 1 base removed from V and 2 bases from J, the gap between germline ends came to 10 bases. There are 15 residues in the CDR3. Here the CDR3 reads CASSLGRPYTDTQYF. The CDR3 nucleotides are TGTGCCAGCAGCTTAGGGAGACCCTACACAGATACGCAGTATTTT.

The table lists this clone with a few counts. The J gene is TRBJ1-2, the V gene TRBV4-1, with 8 bases fitting TRBD1. The junction had 9 bases not matched to a gene; V was cut back by 5 bases and J by 7 bases. The CDR3 consists of 14 residues. CDR1 and CDR2 from the germline V gene are MGHRA and YSYEKL. This CDR3 reads CASSAGQDEGGYTF. The CDR3, as DNA: TGCGCCAGCAGCGCGGGACAGGATGAGGGTGGCTACACCTTC.

The chain is built from TRBV5-4 and TRBJ2-5; 7 positions agree with TRBD1. The closer fit of TRBJ2-7 to the DNA end suggests the J call may be wrong. Germline CDR1 reads SGHNT; CDR2 reads YYREEE (reference sequence). CDR3 length equals 13 residues. The CDR3 DNA follows: TGTGCCAGCAGCCTGACAGGGTCGGGCGAGCAGTACTTC. Protein product: CASSLTGSGEQYF.

The chain is built from TRBV5-1 and TRBJ1-2, with 9 bases lining up with TRBD1. The germline V gene has CDR1 SGHRS and CDR2 YFSETQ. The CDR3 length is 14 residues. V was clipped by 4 bases and J by 3 bases; unmatched bases: 4. The CDR3 bases are TGCGCCAGCAGCCTGGACAGGGGAGACTATGGCTACACCTTC. Amino acid sequence: CASSLDRGDYGYTF.

This clone has a single count. The chain is built from TRBV9 and TRBJ1-5; D gene ambiguous. CDR3 size: 13 residues. V lost 2 bases to trimming and J lost 0 bases, with 3 bases between them. In germline, CDR1 is SGDLS, CDR2 YYNGEE. The CDR3 DNA sequence: TGTGCCAGCAGCGTTAGTAGCAATCAGCCCCAGCATTTT. It yields the protein CASSVSSNQPQHF.

The chain has TRBV15 and TRBJ2-7; the D gene is possibly TRBD1 (5 bases). The CDR3 covers 13 residues. The germline V gene has CDR1 LNHNV and CDR2 YYDKDF (reference sequence). Trimming removed 5 bases at V and 4 bases at J, with 12 bases between. Written as DNA, the CDR3 is TGTGCCACCAGCCACCCGACAGATTACGAGCAGTACTTC. It encodes CATSHPTDYEQYF.

The chain joins TRBV11-3 to TRBJ1-5, with D tentatively TRBD1 (5 bases). Germline values: CDR1 SGHNT, CDR2 YENEEA. Between the trimmed V and J ends, which lost 5 bases and 7 bases, there was a span of 12 bases. The CDR3 is 13 residues long. CDR3 amino acids: CASSALEGQPQHF. The DNA of the CDR3 is TGTGCCAGCAGCGCCTTGGAGGGGCAGCCCCAGCATTTT.

The DNA of the CDR3 is TGTGCCAGCAGCCCTGGGACAGCTAAAAACATTCAGTACTTC. Its translation is CASSPGTAKNIQYF. The J gene is TRBJ2-4, the V gene TRBV9; 7 positions match TRBD1. This CDR3 comprises 14 residues. The germline V gene encodes CDR1 SGDLS and CDR2 YYNGEE. V lost 4 bases and J lost 4; bases outside the gene matches: 5.

This chain links TRBV4-3 with TRBJ2-2; perhaps TRBD2 as D (6 bases). Germline V lookup: CDR1 LGHNA, CDR2 YSLEER. The CDR3 extends over 17 amino acids. The V end lost 0 bases, the J end lost 3 bases, and 14 bases lay between the germline ends. The CDR3 nucleotides read TGCGCCAGCAGCCAAGATATAAGGGAGGTATACACCGGGGAGCTGTTTTTT. As protein: CASSQDIREVYTGELFF.

A few counts support this clone. The rearrangement links TRBV15 to TRBJ1-3; D ambiguous. Trimming took off 2 bases at V and 0 bases at J, with 5 bases between the two ends. The CDR3 spans 14 residues. Germline loops: CDR1 LNHNV, CDR2 YYDKDF (reference sequence). The CDR3 region has the DNA TGTGCCACCAGCAGACAGATCTCTGGAAACACCATATATTTT. Its protein product is CATSRQISGNTIYF.

The rearrangement joins TRBV5-1 to TRBJ1-2, with D possibly being TRBD1 (6 bases). Germline lookup yields CDR1 SGHRS and CDR2 YFSETQ. Trimming cost V 4 bases and J 9 bases, with 10 bases left between them. The CDR3 loop spans 11 amino acids. CDR3 protein: CASSARGSYTF. Written as DNA, the CDR3 is TGCGCCAGCAGCGCCAGGGGTAGCTACACCTTC.

The rearrangement joins TRBV15 to TRBJ2-7; weak D call: TRBD1 (6 bases). The germline V gene encodes CDR1 LNHNV and CDR2 YYDKDF (reference sequence). The CDR3 totals 15 residues. Trimming took off 0 bases at V and 0 bases at J, with 9 bases between the two ends. Written as DNA, the CDR3 is TGTGCCACCAGCAGAGATGGGGGCCGCTCCTACGAGCAGTACTTC. Amino acid sequence: CATSRDGGRSYEQYF. The variable domain in full, completed from reference TRBV15 and TRBJ2-7, reads DAMVIQNPRYQVTQFGKPVTLSCSQTLNHNVMYWYQQKSSQAPKLLFHYYDKDFNNEADTPDNFQSRRPNTSFCFLDIRSPGLGDTAMYLCATSRDGGRSYEQYFGPGTRLTVT.

The J gene is TRBJ1-1, the V gene TRBV6-5; the D gene is possibly TRBD1 (5 bases). CDR3 length: 14 amino acids. The ends were cut back, 6 bases at V and 1 base at J, with 12 bases in the middle. Per the germline V gene, CDR1 is MNHEY and CDR2 is SVGAGI. The CDR3 protein is CASSREAGNTEAFF. The CDR3 DNA reads TGTGCCAGCAGCAGGGAGGCGGGGAACACTGAAGCTTTCTTT.

This chain joins TRBV18 and TRBJ1-3; D may be TRBD1 (6 bases). Germline V lookup: CDR1 KGHSH, CDR2 LQKENI. V was pared by 7 bases and J by 0 bases, with 13 bases between. The CDR3 sequence is 15 residues long. DNA of the CDR3: TGTGCCAGCTTAACCGGACAGTCCTCTGGAAACACCATATATTTT. Protein product: CASLTGQSSGNTIYF.

V and J are TRBV7-8 and TRBJ1-4; D is uncertain. V was cut by 1 base and J by 1 base, with 4 bases left in between. The CDR3 runs 14 residues. From germline, CDR1 is SGHVS and CDR2 FQNEAQ. This chain's CDR3 is CASSLVETNEKLFF. Written as DNA, the CDR3 is TGTGCCAGCAGCTTAGTAGAAACTAATGAAAAACTGTTTTTT.

The CDR3 is CASSAAPKELGSTEAFF. CDR3 in DNA: TGTGCCAGTAGTGCAGCACCGAAGGAACTAGGGAGCACTGAAGCTTTCTTT. V is TRBV19 and J is TRBJ1-1, with unresolved D. V was cut by 5 bases and J by 4 bases, with 23 bases left in between. The CDR3 totals 17 residues. The germline V gene has CDR1 LNHDA and CDR2 SQIVND (reference sequence).

The gene calls are TRBV5-8 and TRBJ2-5; D is unresolved. V was cut by 1 base and J by 2 bases, with 9 bases left in between. The germline gives CDR1 SGHTS, CDR2 YDEGEE. This CDR3 region has 14 residues. The CDR3 coding sequence is TGTGCCAGCAGCTTGTATCGAGTTCAAGAGACCCAGTACTTC. Protein sequence: CASSLYRVQETQYF.

The rearrangement links TRBV30 to TRBJ1-5; TRBD1 matches at 7 bases. V gave up 0 bases and J gave up 5 bases; unmatched junction bases: 7. CDR1 GTSNPN and CDR2 SVGIG come from the germline V gene (reference sequence). The CDR3 sequence is 15 residues long. This CDR3 reads CAWSVVGQGDQPQHF. The DNA for the CDR3 is TGTGCCTGGAGTGTTGTAGGGCAGGGGGATCAGCCCCAGCATTTT.

This clone has just a few counts. V usage is TRBV4-1 and J usage is TRBJ2-7, with TRBD1 matching 7 bases. CDR3 size: 14 residues. The germline V gene encodes CDR1 MGHRA and CDR2 YSYEKL. V was clipped by 1 base and J by 9 bases; unmatched bases: 9. The CDR3 bases are TGCGCCAGCAGCCAAGGACAGGGTGAGGCTCGGCAGTACTTC. Translation gives CASSQGQGEARQYF.

The chain joins TRBV7-2 to TRBJ2-3; D gene uncertain. The germline V gene has CDR1 SGHTA and CDR2 FQGNSA. The CDR3 sequence is 12 residues long. Between the trimmed V and J ends, which lost 8 bases and 0 bases, there was a span of 6 bases. In DNA, the CDR3 is TGTGCCAGCGGGCAGAGCACAGATACGCAGTATTTT. It codes for CASGQSTDTQYF.

The genes are TRBV19 and TRBJ1-5; D ambiguous. V was cut by 3 bases and J by 2 bases, with 11 bases left in between. The CDR3 runs to 15 residues. Germline lookup yields CDR1 LNHDA and CDR2 SQIVND (reference sequence). The chain's CDR3 is CASSIDGGRNQPQHF. The CDR3 region has the DNA TGTGCCAGTAGTATCGACGGAGGGCGCAATCAGCCCCAGCATTTT.